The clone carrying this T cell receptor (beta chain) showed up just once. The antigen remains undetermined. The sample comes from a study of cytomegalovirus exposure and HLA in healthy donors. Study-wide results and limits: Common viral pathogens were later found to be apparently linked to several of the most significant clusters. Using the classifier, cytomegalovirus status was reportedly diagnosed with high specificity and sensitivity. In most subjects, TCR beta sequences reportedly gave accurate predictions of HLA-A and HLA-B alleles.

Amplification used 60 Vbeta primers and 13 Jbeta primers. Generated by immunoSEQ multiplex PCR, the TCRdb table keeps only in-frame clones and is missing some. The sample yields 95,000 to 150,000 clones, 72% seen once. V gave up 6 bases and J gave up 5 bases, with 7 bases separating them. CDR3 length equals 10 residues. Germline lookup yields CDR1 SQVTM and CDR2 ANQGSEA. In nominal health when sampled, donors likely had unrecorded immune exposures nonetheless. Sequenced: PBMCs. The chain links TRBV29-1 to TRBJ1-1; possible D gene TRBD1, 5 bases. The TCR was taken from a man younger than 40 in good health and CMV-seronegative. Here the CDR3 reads CSVEGTEAFF. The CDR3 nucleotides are TGCAGCGTGGAGGGGACTGAAGCTTTCTTT.